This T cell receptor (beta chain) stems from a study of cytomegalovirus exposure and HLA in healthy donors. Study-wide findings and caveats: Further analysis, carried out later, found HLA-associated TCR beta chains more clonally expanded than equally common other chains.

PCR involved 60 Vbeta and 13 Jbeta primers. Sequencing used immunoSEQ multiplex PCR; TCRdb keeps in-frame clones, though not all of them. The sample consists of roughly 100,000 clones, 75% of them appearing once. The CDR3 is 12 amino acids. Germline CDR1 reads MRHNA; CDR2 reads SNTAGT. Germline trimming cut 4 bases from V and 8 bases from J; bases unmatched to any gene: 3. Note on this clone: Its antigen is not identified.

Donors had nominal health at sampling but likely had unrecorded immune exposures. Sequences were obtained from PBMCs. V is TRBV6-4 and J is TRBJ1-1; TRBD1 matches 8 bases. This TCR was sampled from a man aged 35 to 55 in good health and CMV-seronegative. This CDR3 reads CASSGTGGEAFF. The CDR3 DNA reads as TGTGCCAGCAGTGGCACAGGGGGAGAAGCTTTCTTT.